Following are 9 T cell receptor beta chains from one sample sequenced in a study of shared clonotypes between healthy human individuals. The data were produced by immunoSEQ multiplex PCR, yet TCRdb's version contains in-frame clones alone and is incomplete. The sample lists around 2.3 million clones; approximately 96% were seen once. The specimen was naive CD4+ T cells sorted from blood. This sample's subset: CD45RA+ positively selected. The receptor set was obtained from a man between 18 and 35 years old in good health.

This clone was detected once. The chain is built from TRBV6-5 and TRBJ2-1, with TRBD2 matching over 10 bases. CDR1 and CDR2 (germline): MNHEY, SVGAGI. Trimming at V came to 7 bases and at J to 6 bases, leaving 3 bases not matched to a gene. The CDR3 has 13 amino acids. The CDR3 DNA reads TGTGCCAGCACCCGGACTAGCGGCAATGAGCAGTTCTTC. The encoded protein is CASTRTSGNEQFF.

This chain uses TRBV6-6 with TRBJ2-5; the D is unclear. This CDR3 contains 13 residues. CDR1 and CDR2 from the germline V gene are MNHNY and SVGAGI (reference sequence). V shed 7 bases and J shed 2 bases, with 11 bases lying between them. The CDR3 here is CASTGRIQETQYF. CDR3 DNA: TGTGCCAGCACCGGACGGATACAAGAGACCCAGTACTTC.

This chain links TRBV19 with TRBJ2-7; TRBD1 matches 9 bases. The CDR3 has 14 residues. V lost 6 bases, J lost 4 bases, and 7 bases stayed unmatched. The germline V gene has CDR1 LNHDA and CDR2 SQIVND (reference sequence). CDR3: CASSSRDRVYEQYF. The CDR3 bases are TGTGCCAGTAGCTCCCGGGACAGGGTTTACGAGCAGTACTTC.

The chain combines TRBV5-1 with TRBJ2-7; D may be TRBD2 (5 bases). V lost 2 bases and J 2 bases, leaving 17 bases between the germline ends. This CDR3 is 16 amino acids long. The germline V gene has CDR1 SGHRS and CDR2 YFSETQ. The CDR3 nucleotides read TGCGCCAGCAGCTTTAATCCCGCGGGCACCCCCTACGAGCAGTACTTC. Protein: CASSFNPAGTPYEQYF.

The chain has TRBV18 and TRBJ1-5; 7 positions match TRBD1. This CDR3 is 15 amino acids long. CDR1 and CDR2 (germline): KGHSH, LQKENI. J lost 9 bases, V lost 3 bases, and 11 bases had no gene match. CDR3 region: CASSPRQGGDVPQHF. Here the CDR3 DNA reads TGTGCCAGCTCACCGAGACAGGGTGGTGATGTGCCCCAGCATTTT.

This clone was counted once. This chain links TRBV2 with TRBJ1-2; TRBD1 agrees at 7 bases. The V gene's germline CDR1 is SNHLY and CDR2 FYNNEI. V trimming: 7 bases; J trimming: 1 base; junction bases outside the gene matches: 3. The CDR3 has 13 amino acids. The CDR3: CASIAGGNYGYTF. In DNA form, the CDR3 reads TGTGCCAGCATAGCAGGGGGTAACTATGGCTACACCTTC.

The V gene is TRBV30, the J gene TRBJ2-1; perhaps TRBD2 as D (6 bases). This CDR3 comprises 14 residues. CDR1 and CDR2 from the germline V gene are GTSNPN and SVGIG (reference sequence). Trimming cost V 3 bases and J 7 bases, with 16 bases left between them. CDR3 nucleotides: TGTGCCTGGAGAGGTAGGAGCGGGTGGAATGAGCAGTTCTTC. Protein sequence: CAWRGRSGWNEQFF.

This sequence joins TRBV6-1 and TRBJ1-1; tentatively, D is TRBD1 (5 bases). The CDR3 is 14 residues long. The V gene's germline CDR1 is MNHNS and CDR2 SASEGT. The V and J ends lost 2 bases and 4 bases respectively, with 11 bases between them. The CDR3 coding sequence is TGTGCCAGCAGTGAAAGTTGGGGGGGCACTGAAGCTTTCTTT. It is translated as CASSESWGGTEAFF.

Worth noting for this clone: Distinct nucleotide sequences in the sample also encode this CDR3. V usage is TRBV2 and J usage is TRBJ2-7; 9 bases are shared with TRBD1. V was clipped by 5 bases and J by 3 bases; unmatched bases: 2. This CDR3 has 13 amino acids. Germline loops: CDR1 SNHLY, CDR2 FYNNEI. The CDR3 nucleotides read TGTGCCAGCAGTAGGGACAGGGTCTACGAGCAGTACTTC. Translated: CASSRDRVYEQYF.